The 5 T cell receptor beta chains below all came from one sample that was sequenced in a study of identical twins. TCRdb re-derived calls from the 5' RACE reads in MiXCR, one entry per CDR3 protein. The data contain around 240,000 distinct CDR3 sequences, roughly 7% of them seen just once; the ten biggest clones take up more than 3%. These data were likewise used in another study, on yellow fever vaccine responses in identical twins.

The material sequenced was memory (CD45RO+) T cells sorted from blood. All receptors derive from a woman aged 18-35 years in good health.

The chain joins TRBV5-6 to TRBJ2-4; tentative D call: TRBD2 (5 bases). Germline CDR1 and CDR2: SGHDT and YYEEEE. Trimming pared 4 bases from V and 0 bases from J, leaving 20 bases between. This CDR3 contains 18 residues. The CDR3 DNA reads TGTGCCAGCAGCAATGACCCCGGACTGAGCCTAGCCAAAAACATTCAGTACTTC. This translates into CASSNDPGLSLAKNIQYF.

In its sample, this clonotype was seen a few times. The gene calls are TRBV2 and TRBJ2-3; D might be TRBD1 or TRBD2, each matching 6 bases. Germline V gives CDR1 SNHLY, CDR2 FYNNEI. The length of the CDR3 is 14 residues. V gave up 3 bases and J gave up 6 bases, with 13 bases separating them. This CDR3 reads CASSEWGAGDTQYF. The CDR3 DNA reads TGTGCCAGCAGTGAGTGGGGGGCCGGTGATACGCAGTATTTT.

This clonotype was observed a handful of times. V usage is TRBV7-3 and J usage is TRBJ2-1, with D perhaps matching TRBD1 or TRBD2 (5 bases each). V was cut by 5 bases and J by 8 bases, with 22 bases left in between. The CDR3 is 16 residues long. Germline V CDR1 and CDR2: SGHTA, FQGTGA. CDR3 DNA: TGTGCCAGCAGCCTACCACCCGGGACCTTTAACTATGAGCAGTTCTTC. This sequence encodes CASSLPPGTFNYEQFF. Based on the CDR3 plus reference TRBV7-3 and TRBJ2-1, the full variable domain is GAGVSQTPSNKVTEKGKYVELRCDPISGHTALYWYRQSLGQGPEFLIYFQGTGAADDSGLPNDRFFAVRPEGSVSTLKIQRTERGDSAVYLCASSLPPGTFNYEQFFGPGTRLTVL.

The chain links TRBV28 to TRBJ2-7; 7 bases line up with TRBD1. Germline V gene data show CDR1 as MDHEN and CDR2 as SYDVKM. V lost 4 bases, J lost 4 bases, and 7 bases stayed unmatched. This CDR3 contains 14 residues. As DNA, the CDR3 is TGTGCCAGCAGTTGGGGCAGGGGGTGGTACGAGCAGTACTTC. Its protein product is CASSWGRGWYEQYF. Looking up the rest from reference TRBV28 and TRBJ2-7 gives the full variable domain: DVKVTQSSRYLVKRTGEKVFLECVQDMDHENMFWYRQDPGLGLRLIYFSYDVKMKEKGDIPEGYSVSREKKERFSLILESASTNQTSMYLCASSWGRGWYEQYFGPGTRLTVT.

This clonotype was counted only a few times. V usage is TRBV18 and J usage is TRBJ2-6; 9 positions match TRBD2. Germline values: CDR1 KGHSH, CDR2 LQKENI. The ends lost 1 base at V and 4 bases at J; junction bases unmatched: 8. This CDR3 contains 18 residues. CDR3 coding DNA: TGTGCCAGCTCACCACGGCGGGGGGGCTCGGAAGGGGCCAACGTCCTGACTTTC. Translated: CASSPRRGGSEGANVLTF.